These 30 T cell receptor beta chains were all obtained from the same sample, sequenced in a study of low-dose radiotherapy and immunotherapy resistance in tumors. Time point in this sample: before trial treatment. Gene-specific TRAV and TRBV primers were used for first-strand cDNA, covering alpha and beta chains. With a V-primer adapter and a constant-region primer, TCRs were amplified for approximately 19 PCR cycles. MiXCR was run by TCRdb on the reads, yielding one entry per CDR3 protein. The sample carries 70,000 to 95,000 distinct CDR3 sequences, 15% to 20% recorded once. The source was PBMCs, collected before treatment. These receptors were collected from a male donor with prostate cancer.

This clonotype showed up many times. V and J are TRBV5-1 and TRBJ2-1; 9 nucleotides align to TRBD2. The trim removed 2 bases at V and 4 bases at J, leaving 13 bases unmatched. This CDR3 is 18 amino acids long. The germline V gene encodes CDR1 SGHRS and CDR2 YFSETQ. The CDR3 loop reads CASSFSAGGTFDYNEQFF. The CDR3, as DNA: TGCGCCAGCAGCTTCAGCGCGGGGGGGACTTTCGATTACAATGAGCAGTTCTTC.

Many counts were recorded for this clonotype. The chain combines TRBV4-2 with TRBJ2-1, with a tentative D call TRBD2 (7 bases). CDR1 LGHNA and CDR2 YNFKEQ come from the germline V gene. Trimming stripped 1 base from V and 9 bases from J, with 19 bases between. This CDR3 region has 16 residues. The CDR3 DNA reads TGTGCCAGCAGCCAAGTGGTGGGGGGGCGGTCGGGTGAGCAGTTCTTC. Translation: CASSQVVGGRSGEQFF.

This clonotype was counted only a few times. This chain uses TRBV19 with TRBJ2-1; 11 nucleotides agree with TRBD2. The CDR3 runs 17 residues. V lost 1 base to trimming and J lost 13 bases; unmatched junction nucleotides: 15. Germline lookup yields CDR1 LNHDA and CDR2 SQIVND (reference sequence). The CDR3 region has the DNA TGTGCCAGTAGTATAGCAAGTGGGCTAGCGGGGGGACGGACTCAGTTCTTC. Protein: CASSIASGLAGGRTQFF.

This clonotype was recorded at least ten times. The CDR3 sequence: CASSLGGWRGSQFLAKNIQYF. The CDR3 DNA is TGTGCCAGCAGCTTAGGAGGGTGGCGGGGGTCCCAGTTTCTAGCCAAAAACATTCAGTACTTC. The chain has TRBV11-2 and TRBJ2-4; 7 bases line up with TRBD2. The CDR3 has 21 residues. The junction had 18 bases not matched to a gene; V was cut back by 1 base and J by 0 bases. Germline V gene data show CDR1 as SGHAT and CDR2 as FQNNGV.

This clonotype was seen ten or more times. This chain connects TRBV7-9 to TRBJ2-7, with 8 positions matching TRBD2. Germline CDR1 is SEHNR and CDR2 is FQNEAQ (reference sequence). The CDR3 spans 15 residues. V shed 5 bases and J 2 bases; nucleotides not matched to a gene: 8. The CDR3 DNA sequence: TGTGCCAGCAGCCTAAGCGGGGGCTCCCCCTACGAGCAGTACTTC. Translation: CASSLSGGSPYEQYF.

This clonotype was recorded many times. The chain couples TRBV4-1 to TRBJ2-7; D call uncertain. This CDR3 contains 15 residues. The V end lost 0 bases, the J end lost 3 bases, and 12 bases lay between the germline ends. The V gene's germline CDR1 is MGHRA and CDR2 YSYEKL. The chain's CDR3 is CASSQDAEIGYEQYF. In DNA, the CDR3 is TGCGCCAGCAGCCAAGATGCGGAAATCGGCTACGAGCAGTACTTC.

This clonotype showed up many times. This chain connects TRBV29-1 to TRBJ1-6; TRBD1 might be the D (6 bases). The germline CDR1 and CDR2 sequences are SQVTM and ANQGSEA. This CDR3 comprises 13 residues. Trimming left V 4 bases short and J 6 bases short, with 10 bases between. The CDR3 loop reads CSVGQEINSPLHF. CDR3 DNA: TGCAGCGTTGGACAGGAAATTAATTCACCCCTCCACTTT.

This clonotype is a singleton in its sample. A far larger clone differs by one base, so this is likely a read error. This chain links TRBV13 with TRBJ1-6; TRBD1 matches at 7 bases. Germline V CDR1 and CDR2: PRHDT, FYEKMQ (reference sequence). The V and J ends lost 9 bases and 9 bases, in that order; junction bases with no gene match: 14. The CDR3 length is 15 residues. CDR3 sequence: CARSLVQGVISPLHF. The CDR3 DNA is TGTGCCAGAAGTTTAGTCCAGGGGGTCATTTCACCCCTCCACTTT. The entire variable domain, with the rest obtained from reference TRBV13 and TRBJ1-6, is as follows: AAGVIQSPRHLIKEKRETATLKCYPIPRHDTVYWYQQGPGQDPQFLISFYEKMQSDKGSIPDRFSAQQFSDYHSELNMSSLELGDSALYFCARSLVQGVISPLHFGNGTRLTVT.

This clonotype was detected ten times or more. V usage is TRBV10-3 and J usage is TRBJ2-3; D uncertain. The CDR3 runs 15 residues. Germline V gives CDR1 ENHRY, CDR2 SYGVKD. The ends were cut back, 0 bases at V and 4 bases at J, with 11 bases in the middle. CDR3 protein: CAISESPTRPDTQYF. CDR3 nucleotides: TGTGCCATCAGTGAGTCCCCCACCCGTCCAGATACGCAGTATTTT.

In its sample, this clonotype was seen many times. The chain combines TRBV4-1 with TRBJ2-7, with 8 bases identical to TRBD1. The CDR3 consists of 14 residues. V trimming: 4 bases; J trimming: 5 bases; junction bases outside the gene matches: 7. Per germline, CDR1 MGHRA and CDR2 YSYEKL. Here the CDR3 reads CASSPDRAPHEQYF. Written as DNA, the CDR3 is TGCGCCAGCAGCCCGGACAGGGCGCCCCACGAGCAGTACTTC.

The table lists this clonotype with many counts. The chain carries TRBV5-6 and TRBJ2-7, with 9 bases aligning to TRBD1. The V segment lost 2 bases and the J segment 7 bases; nucleotides outside the gene matches: 13. This CDR3 has 16 amino acids. Germline V CDR1 and CDR2: SGHDT, YYEEEE. CDR3 sequence: CASSLDPGTGSREQYF. CDR3 in DNA: TGTGCCAGCAGCTTAGACCCCGGGACAGGGTCTCGGGAGCAGTACTTC.

There are many counts of this clonotype. The chain joins TRBV11-2 to TRBJ2-1; 11 bases align to TRBD2. The V and J ends lost 5 bases and 7 bases, in that order; junction bases with no gene match: 10. Germline CDR1 reads SGHAT; CDR2 reads FQNNGV. The CDR3 is 16 residues long. CDR3 in amino acids: CASSLIAGGLGNEQFF. In DNA form, the CDR3 reads TGTGCCAGCAGCCTGATAGCGGGGGGGTTGGGGAATGAGCAGTTCTTC.

In its sample, this clonotype was seen many times. One end of the junction fails to match germline, which may point to a read error. This chain links TRBV5-3 with TRBJ1-2; weak D call: TRBD1 (5 bases). TRBV5-3 is an ORF; its function is uncertain. This CDR3 spans 14 amino acids. CDR3 sequence (DNA): TGTGCCAGCAGCTTCGGGGGTTCTAACTATGGCTACACCTTC. It codes for CASSFGGSNYGYTF.

This clonotype came up many times. The chain employs TRBV6-2 or TRBV6-3 and TRBJ2-1; possible D gene TRBD2, 7 bases. V lost 6 bases, J lost 6 bases, and 15 bases lay in between. This CDR3 region has 14 residues. Germline V CDR1 and CDR2: MNHEY, SVGEGT. CDR3 sequence (DNA): TGTGCCAGCAGGGGGGCGGGGGAGAGCAATGAGCAGTTCTTC. Translated: CASRGAGESNEQFF.

This clonotype has a count of ten or more. This rearrangement joins TRBV12-3 or TRBV12-4 to TRBJ2-7; 7 bases match TRBD2. The CDR3 runs to 15 residues. V shed 4 bases, J shed 2 bases, and the junction held 8 bases outside the gene matches. Here the CDR3 DNA reads TGTGCCAGCAGTTACCAGTCTAGCGGTGCCTACGAGCAGTACTTC. Translation: CASSYQSSGAYEQYF.

In this sample, this clonotype turned up many times. This chain uses TRBV5-5 with TRBJ1-5; the D is unclear. Germline loops: CDR1 SGHKS, CDR2 YYEKEE (reference sequence). The CDR3 covers 13 residues. The V and J ends lost 2 bases and 6 bases respectively, with 9 bases between them. The CDR3 DNA reads TGTGCCAGCAGCTTAACTGCTGGTCAGCCCCAGCATTTT. This codes for CASSLTAGQPQHF.

This clonotype was counted ten times or more. The chain links TRBV29-1 to TRBJ1-2, with D perhaps matching TRBD1 (6 bases). Germline V CDR1 and CDR2: SQVTM, ANQGSEA. The CDR3 has 13 residues. The CDR3 DNA reads TGCAGTTCTGAGGGGGGGTCAAACTATGGCTACACCTTC. Translating gives CSSEGGSNYGYTF.

This clonotype was found many times. V gene TRBV11-3 combines with J gene TRBJ2-5; D is undetermined. From germline, CDR1 is SGHNT and CDR2 YENEEA. The CDR3 runs to 13 residues. V dropped 1 base and J dropped 5 bases, with 8 bases sitting between them. CDR3 bases: TGTGCCAGCAGCTTAGGGGATGTGGAGACCCAGTACTTC. It codes for CASSLGDVETQYF.

This clonotype was detected many times. The gene calls are TRBV2 and TRBJ2-4; D is ambiguous. Germline V gives CDR1 SNHLY, CDR2 FYNNEI. This CDR3 contains 14 residues. V lost 8 bases and J lost 1, with 12 bases in between. This CDR3 reads CASGTTFAKNIQYF. In DNA form, the CDR3 reads TGTGCCAGCGGCACAACTTTCGCCAAAAACATTCAGTACTTC.

This clonotype showed up many times. The chain combines TRBV6-5 with TRBJ2-5, with 9 positions matching TRBD1. The germline V gene has CDR1 MNHEY and CDR2 SVGAGI. Trimming cost V 6 bases and J 5 bases; bases outside gene matches: 10. The length of the CDR3 is 15 residues. CDR3 nucleotides: TGTGCCAGCAGAAGGCTTAGACAGGGGGGCGAGACCCAGTACTTC. Translated, it gives CASRRLRQGGETQYF.

This clonotype was picked up many times. The chain couples TRBV10-3 to TRBJ2-5; TRBD2 matches at 9 bases. The CDR3 contains 13 residues. The V and J ends lost 2 bases and 5 bases, in that order; junction bases with no gene match: 0. In germline, CDR1 is ENHRY, CDR2 SYGVKD. CDR3 sequence (DNA): TGTGCCATCAGTGAGACTAGCGGGGAGACCCAGTACTTC. Translating gives CAISETSGETQYF.

This clonotype was observed at least ten times. The V call is TRBV9, the J call TRBJ2-7; D unclear. Germline CDR1 SGDLS, CDR2 YYNGEE. This CDR3 comprises 13 residues. Between the trimmed V and J ends, which lost 0 bases and 7 bases, there was a span of 11 bases. The CDR3 region has the DNA TGTGCCAGCAGCGTAGGTCTCCAGACGGAGCAGTACTTC. Amino acid sequence: CASSVGLQTEQYF.

This clonotype was picked up many times. V gene TRBV7-9 combines with J gene TRBJ1-1; no clear D gene. This CDR3 spans 14 amino acids. V was cut by 5 bases and J by 0 bases, with 10 bases left in between. CDR1 and CDR2 (germline): SEHNR, FQNEAQ (reference sequence). The CDR3 reads CASSKARMNTEAFF. The CDR3 nucleotides read TGTGCCAGCAGCAAAGCCCGGATGAACACTGAAGCTTTCTTT.

The sample holds many counts of this clonotype. This chain uses TRBV5-1 with TRBJ2-7, with 9 bases identical to TRBD1. The CDR3 has 16 amino acids. The junction had 9 bases not matched to a gene; V was cut back by 0 bases and J by 5 bases. Germline assignment: CDR1 SGHRS and CDR2 YFSETQ. In DNA form, the CDR3 reads TGCGCCAGCAGCTTGGCGGGCGGGACAGGGTTCGACGAGCAGTACTTC. Translated, it gives CASSLAGGTGFDEQYF. Full variable domain (remainder filled in from reference TRBV5-1 and TRBJ2-7): KAGVTQTPRYLIKTRGQQVTLSCSPISGHRSVSWYQQTPGQGLQFLFEYFSETQRNKGNFPGRFSGRQFSNSRSEMNVSTLELGDSALYLCASSLAGGTGFDEQYFGPGTRLTVT.

This clonotype has a count of ten or more. The V call is TRBV5-1, the J call TRBJ2-1, with D possibly being TRBD1 (6 bases). The CDR3 spans 12 residues. V was cut by 4 bases and J by 4 bases, with 6 bases left in between. Germline V gives CDR1 SGHRS, CDR2 YFSETQ. The CDR3 bases are TGCGCCAGCAGCAGGGGGTACAATGAGCAGTTCTTC. Amino acids: CASSRGYNEQFF.

This clonotype was recorded at least ten times. The chain couples TRBV7-2 to TRBJ1-2; TRBD1 is a possible D gene (5 bases). This CDR3 has 15 residues. Trimming removed 1 base from V and 2 bases from J, with 11 bases in between. Germline assignment: CDR1 SGHTA and CDR2 FQGNSA. CDR3 in amino acids: CASSLGQLGNYGYTF. The CDR3 DNA follows: TGTGCCAGCAGCTTAGGACAGCTCGGAAACTATGGCTACACCTTC. Combining the CDR3 with reference TRBV7-2 and TRBJ1-2 gives the whole variable domain GAGVSQSPSNKVTEKGKDVELRCDPISGHTALYWYRQSLGQGLEFLIYFQGNSAPDKSGLPSDRFSAERTGGSVSTLTIQRTQQEDSAVYLCASSLGQLGNYGYTFGSGTRLTVV.

The chain is built from TRBV5-1 and TRBJ1-6; the D gene is possibly TRBD1 (5 bases). The germline V gene encodes CDR1 SGHRS and CDR2 YFSETQ. The V end was cut by 5 bases, the J end by 5 bases, with 17 bases between. The CDR3 length is 16 residues. The CDR3 bases are TGCGCCAGCAGTTTTAACGGAGGGGCCAATAATTCACCCCTCCACTTT. It specifies CASSFNGGANNSPLHF.

This clonotype appeared many times. Here the CDR3 reads CASSLRRGGTDTQYF. The CDR3 DNA sequence: TGTGCCAGCAGCTTACGGCGGGGAGGCACAGATACGCAGTATTTT. The rearrangement links TRBV7-9 to TRBJ2-3; a possible D gene is TRBD2 (6 bases). V was trimmed by 2 bases and J by 1 base, leaving 10 bases between them. The CDR3 has 15 residues. CDR1 is SEHNR and CDR2 is FQNEAQ in the germline V gene (reference sequence).

In its sample, this clonotype was seen many times. The chain uses TRBV5-4 and TRBJ2-5, with TRBD2 identical over 9 bases. Trimming removed 4 bases from V and 5 bases from J; junction bases left unmatched: 12. The CDR3 has 16 amino acids. CDR1 and CDR2 from the germline V gene are SGHNT and YYREEE (reference sequence). The CDR3 region is CASSPSGRGGGETQYF. Written as DNA, the CDR3 is TGTGCCAGCAGCCCGTCGGGTCGCGGGGGGGGGGAGACCCAGTACTTC.

The table lists this clonotype with many counts. This chain links TRBV5-4 with TRBJ2-7, with D uncertain. CDR3 size: 15 residues. Germline lookup yields CDR1 SGHNT and CDR2 YYREEE (reference sequence). V lost 3 bases and J lost 2, with 15 bases in between. CDR3 bases: TGTGCCAGCAGCTGGCAAGAAGGGCACCCCTACGAGCAGTACTTC. Residues: CASSWQEGHPYEQYF.